One and the same sample provided the 24 T cell receptor beta chains below, sequenced in a study of identical twins. TCRdb processed the 5' RACE reads anew with MiXCR; each CDR3 protein has one entry. The table includes under 900,000 distinct CDR3 sequences, around 12% detected once. The same sample was also used in a study of yellow fever vaccine responses in identical twins.

The sample was PBMCs. These receptors came from a woman under 30 in good health.

This clonotype was detected only a few times. V is TRBV13 and J is TRBJ2-7, with 9 positions matching TRBD2. Germline lookup yields CDR1 PRHDT and CDR2 FYEKMQ (reference sequence). This CDR3 contains 17 residues. Trimming removed 3 bases from V and 0 bases from J; junction bases left unmatched: 9. Written as DNA, the CDR3 is TGTGCCAGCAGCTTTAGCGGGAGCGGACCACCCTCCTACGAGCAGTACTTC. Amino acid sequence: CASSFSGSGPPSYEQYF.

The J gene is TRBJ2-7, the V gene TRBV20-1; tentatively, D is TRBD2 (5 bases). V was shortened by 6 bases and J by 0 bases, with 12 bases between the two germline ends. Germline assignment: CDR1 DFQATT and CDR2 SNEGSKA (reference sequence). The CDR3 sequence is 13 residues long. The CDR3 DNA reads as TGCAGTGCCCAATACCTAGCCTCCTACGAGCAGTACGTC. It encodes CSAQYLASYEQYV.

The chain uses TRBV29-1 and TRBJ1-1; the D gene is possibly TRBD1 (5 bases). Trimming took 4 bases from V and 1 from J, leaving 10 bases between them. The CDR3 is 13 amino acids. The germline CDR1 and CDR2 sequences are SQVTM and ANQGSEA. CDR3 nucleotide sequence: TGCAGCGTTGGTCTGGGGGGGAACACTGAAGCTTTCTTT. Translation gives CSVGLGGNTEAFF.

This clonotype was seen many times. CDR3 nucleotide sequence: TGCAGTGCTAGAGAATACGGAGGCAATTCACCCCTCCACTTT. Its protein is CSAREYGGNSPLHF. The chain is built from TRBV20-1 and TRBJ1-6; D uncertain. The CDR3 loop spans 14 amino acids. Per the germline V gene, CDR1 is DFQATT and CDR2 is SNEGSKA (reference sequence). The V and J ends lost 0 bases and 7 bases respectively, with 10 bases between them.

This clonotype was seen more than once but under ten times. The chain couples TRBV7-2 to TRBJ1-6; TRBD1 matches 7 bases. Germline-derived CDR1 and CDR2 are SGHTA and FQGNSA. The CDR3 is 16 amino acids. Trimming took 3 bases from V and 1 from J; bases not matched to a gene: 3. CDR3: CASSFTGESYNSPLHF. The CDR3 coding sequence is TGTGCCAGCAGCTTTACAGGGGAATCCTATAATTCACCCCTCCACTTT.

This clonotype appeared many times. V is TRBV12-3 or TRBV12-4 and J is TRBJ2-1; 8 nucleotides align to TRBD2. The CDR3 consists of 16 residues. V was pared by 5 bases and J by 6 bases, with 12 bases of the junction left unmatched. CDR3 nucleotides: TGTGCCAGCAGTCTCCTCGGACTAGCAGGGGCCAATGAGCAGTTCTTC. Protein sequence: CASSLLGLAGANEQFF.

The V and J genes are TRBV20-1 and TRBJ1-2; perhaps TRBD1 as D (5 bases). V was pared by 0 bases and J by 8 bases, with 19 bases between. This CDR3 has 15 amino acids. Germline-derived CDR1 and CDR2 are DFQATT and SNEGSKA (reference sequence). In DNA, the CDR3 is TGCAGTGCTAGAGATTTCGGGGGGAGGGATAAGGGCTACACCTTC. It translates to CSARDFGGRDKGYTF.

The chain recombines TRBV28 with TRBJ2-5; D ambiguous. Germline values: CDR1 MDHEN, CDR2 SYDVKM. The CDR3 runs to 15 residues. V lost 6 bases, J lost 2 bases, and 16 bases lay in between. DNA for the CDR3: TGTGCCAGCAGCTTTGCGCTTGCGCCTCAAGAGACCCAGTACTTC. Its translation is CASSFALAPQETQYF. The full variable domain, rest sourced from reference TRBV28 and TRBJ2-5, is DVKVTQSSRYLVKRTGEKVFLECVQDMDHENMFWYRQDPGLGLRLIYFSYDVKMKEKGDIPEGYSVSREKKERFSLILESASTNQTSMYLCASSFALAPQETQYFGPGTRLLVL.

The chain employs TRBV24-1 and TRBJ1-2; no definite D call. The CDR3 runs 15 residues. V lost 0 bases to trimming and J lost 6 bases, with 13 bases between them. CDR1 is KGHDR and CDR2 is SFDVKD in the germline V gene. This CDR3 is CATSDLHFLRDGYTF. The CDR3 DNA is TGTGCCACCAGTGATTTGCACTTTCTGAGGGATGGCTACACCTTC.

This clonotype was observed at least ten times. This rearrangement joins TRBV5-1 to TRBJ2-2; D is unresolved. Deletions cut 4 bases from V and 4 bases from J, with 14 bases between. CDR1 SGHRS and CDR2 YFSETQ come from the germline V gene. The length of the CDR3 is 15 residues. CDR3 loop: CASSAYDESTGELFF. CDR3 bases: TGCGCCAGCAGCGCCTACGACGAGAGCACCGGGGAGCTGTTTTTT.

The chain carries TRBV9 and TRBJ2-1; 10 bases map to TRBD1. Germline lookup yields CDR1 SGDLS and CDR2 YYNGEE. V gave up 4 bases and J gave up 6 bases; unmatched junction bases: 10. The CDR3 has 16 amino acids. The DNA for the CDR3 is TGTGCCAGCAGCCCAACGGGACAGGGGAATAGCAATGAGCAGTTCTTC. Encoded protein: CASSPTGQGNSNEQFF.

This clonotype was counted many times. J is TRBJ2-7 and V is TRBV12-3 or TRBV12-4, with D possibly being TRBD1 or TRBD2 (5 bases each). V was shortened by 3 bases and J by 4 bases, with 7 bases between the two germline ends. The CDR3 consists of 12 residues. CDR3 nucleotide sequence: TGTGCCAGCAGTTTTGGGGGTTACGAGCAGTACGTC. As protein: CASSFGGYEQYV.

The table lists this clonotype with a few counts. This rearrangement joins TRBV20-1 to TRBJ1-1; D possibly corresponds to TRBD1 (6 bases). Germline lookup yields CDR1 DFQATT and CDR2 SNEGSKA (reference sequence). Trimming shortened V by 0 bases and J by 10 bases, and 15 bases separated the two germline ends. This CDR3 has 13 residues. CDR3 region: CSARDTTGGPAFF. CDR3 nucleotides: TGCAGTGCTAGAGATACGACAGGAGGGCCAGCTTTCTTT.

The V call is TRBV11-1, the J call TRBJ2-1; 10 bases match TRBD1. Trimming removed 0 bases from V and 0 bases from J; junction bases left unmatched: 5. The CDR3 runs to 18 residues. The V gene's germline CDR1 is SGHAT and CDR2 FQDESV (reference sequence). As DNA, the CDR3 is TGTGCCAGCAGCTTAGCGACAGGGGGCTTGAGCTCCTACAATGAGCAGTTCTTC. Residues: CASSLATGGLSSYNEQFF.

This clonotype was picked up a small number of times. CDR3 bases: TGTGCCAGCAGCGCGGGACAGGGGGCAAATGAGCAGTTCTTC. Its translation is CASSAGQGANEQFF. V and J are TRBV9 and TRBJ2-1, with 12 positions matching TRBD1. There are 14 residues in the CDR3. The V and J ends lost 3 bases and 7 bases, in that order; junction bases with no gene match: 2. Germline CDR1 SGDLS, CDR2 YYNGEE.

V usage is TRBV29-1 and J usage is TRBJ2-3; 15 bases map to TRBD2. The junction had 1 base not matched to a gene; V was cut back by 5 bases and J by 1 base. The germline V gene encodes CDR1 SQVTM and CDR2 ANQGSEA. CDR3 length: 15 amino acids. CDR3 nucleotides: TGCAGCGTTCGGACTAGCGGGAGGGGCACAGATACGCAGTATTTT. Residues: CSVRTSGRGTDTQYF.

This clonotype showed up many times. The chain joins TRBV28 to TRBJ2-7; no clear D. The CDR3 is 13 amino acids. With 7 bases removed from V and 4 bases from J, the gap between germline ends came to 14 bases. The germline V gene encodes CDR1 MDHEN and CDR2 SYDVKM. CDR3 sequence reads: CASTPSQVYEQYF. The CDR3 bases are TGTGCCAGCACCCCGTCTCAGGTGTACGAGCAGTACTTC.

This sequence joins TRBV6-5 and TRBJ1-6, with 7 bases that match TRBD1. V dropped 2 bases and J dropped 14; count of bases not matched to a gene: 18. The CDR3 runs 17 residues. Germline V CDR1 and CDR2: MNHEY, SVGAGI. CDR3 coding DNA: TGTGCCAGCAGTTACCAGGTCGAAGGGGGCGAACGGACATCCCTCCACTTT. Translation: CASSYQVEGGERTSLHF.

In its sample, this clonotype was seen a few times. V and J are TRBV20-1 and TRBJ2-1; TRBD1 is a possible D gene (6 bases). This CDR3 spans 14 amino acids. Trimming removed 4 bases at V and 0 bases at J, with 10 bases between. Germline V gene lookup returns CDR1 DFQATT and CDR2 SNEGSKA (reference sequence). As DNA, the CDR3 is TGCAGTGCTATGGACAGAAGCTCCTACAATGAGCAGTTCTTC. Translation gives CSAMDRSSYNEQFF.

The gene calls are TRBV29-1 and TRBJ1-1; D perhaps matches TRBD1 (6 bases). Germline V gene data show CDR1 as SQVTM and CDR2 as ANQGSEA. CDR3 length equals 12 residues. V gave up 2 bases and J gave up 7 bases, with 11 bases separating them. The CDR3 DNA follows: TGCAGCGTTGAATGGGGGGGCGGTGAAGCTTTCTTT. It specifies CSVEWGGGEAFF.

In regard to this clonotype: Being one base from a much bigger clone, this may be a read error. The V gene is TRBV7-9, the J gene TRBJ2-3; D is possibly TRBD2 (6 bases). The V gene's germline CDR1 is SEHNR and CDR2 FQNEAQ (reference sequence). The CDR3 spans 13 residues. V was cut by 7 bases and J by 5 bases, with 13 bases left in between. CDR3 coding DNA: TGTGCCAGCATCGACTTCGGGGGAGATACGCAGTATTTT. Translated, it gives CASIDFGGDTQYF.

The chain combines TRBV6-1 with TRBJ1-5, with no clear D. This CDR3 has 16 residues. The V and J ends lost 5 bases and 6 bases respectively, with 20 bases between them. Per the germline V gene, CDR1 is MNHNS and CDR2 is SASEGT. Written as DNA, the CDR3 is TGTGCCAGCAGTCCCCCTGTAGACACGTCGCTTCAGCCCCAGCATTTT. As protein: CASSPPVDTSLQPQHF.

The V gene is TRBV3-1, the J gene TRBJ1-2, with unresolved D. Between the trimmed V and J ends, which lost 1 base and 4 bases, there was a span of 13 bases. Germline CDR1 is LGHDT and CDR2 is YNNKEL (reference sequence). The length of the CDR3 is 15 residues. The CDR3 protein is CASSQVGEFGYGYTF. The CDR3 DNA is TGTGCCAGCAGCCAAGTCGGTGAGTTTGGCTATGGCTACACCTTC.

In its sample, this clonotype was seen many times. The chain couples TRBV24-1 to TRBJ1-5, with D hard to call. V was trimmed by 4 bases and J by 6 bases, leaving 12 bases between them. The CDR3 covers 14 residues. Germline V gene sequence: CDR1 KGHDR, CDR2 SFDVKD. CDR3 residues: CATSEAGPTQPQHF. DNA for the CDR3: TGTGCCACCAGTGAGGCAGGACCGACTCAGCCCCAGCATTTT.